Shown below are 10 T cell receptor beta chains from a single sample sequenced in a study of cytomegalovirus exposure and HLA in healthy donors. Assay used: immunoSEQ multiplex PCR; TCRdb lists only in-frame clones, some missing. The sample yields 150,000 to 200,000 clones, approximately 86% seen once. The sequenced sample consisted of PBMCs. These receptors all come from a woman aged 18-35 years in good health and CMV-seronegative.

The CDR3 here is CASSQGTGTYEQYF. The CDR3 nucleotides read TGCGCCAGCAGCCAGGGGACAGGGACCTACGAGCAGTACTTC. The chain links TRBV4-3 to TRBJ2-7, with 9 positions matching TRBD1. The ends lost 3 bases at V and 2 bases at J; junction bases unmatched: 2. Germline loops: CDR1 LGHNA, CDR2 YSLEER. The CDR3 is 14 residues long.

This clone was recorded only once. The chain employs TRBV12-5 and TRBJ2-3, with TRBD1 matching over 7 bases. The V gene end was trimmed by 5 bases and the J gene end by 6 bases; junction bases not matched to a gene: 11. Germline V gene sequence: CDR1 LGHNT, CDR2 FRNRAP. The CDR3 consists of 15 residues. CDR3 coding DNA: TGTGCTAGTGGTGCCACAGGGGAACAATGGGATACGCAGTATTTT. Amino acid sequence: CASGATGEQWDTQYF.

The chain recombines TRBV7-9 with TRBJ1-1, with unresolved D. This CDR3 region has 11 residues. Germline CDR1 reads SEHNR; CDR2 reads FQNEAQ (reference sequence). The V end was cut by 4 bases, the J end by 7 bases, with 7 bases between. The CDR3 DNA follows: TGTGCCAGCAGCTGGCCGTTTGAAGCTTTCTTT. Translating it yields CASSWPFEAFF.

This clone was counted only a few times. The chain is built from TRBV7-8 and TRBJ2-5, with 11 bases fitting TRBD2. The CDR3 loop spans 16 amino acids. The germline V gene encodes CDR1 SGHVS and CDR2 FQNEAQ. J lost 2 bases, V lost 5 bases, and 7 bases had no gene match. DNA of the CDR3: TGTGCCAGCAGCGACACCGGGACTAGCGGTCAAGAGACCCAGTACTTC. Its translation: CASSDTGTSGQETQYF. Supplemented by reference TRBV7-8 and TRBJ2-5, the full variable domain reads GAGVSQSPRYKVAKRGQDVALRCDPISGHVSLFWYQQALGQGPEFLTYFQNEAQLDKSGLPSDRFFAERPEGSVSTLKIQRTQQEDSAVYLCASSDTGTSGQETQYFGPGTRLLVL.

The V call is TRBV7-3, the J call TRBJ1-1; no clear D. V lost 1 base, J lost 8 bases, and 8 bases lay in between. There are 12 residues in the CDR3. Germline V lookup: CDR1 SGHTA, CDR2 FQGTGA. This CDR3 reads CASSLMGQEAFF. The CDR3 nucleotides read TGTGCCAGCAGCTTAATGGGCCAAGAAGCTTTCTTT.

The V gene is TRBV30, the J gene TRBJ1-1, with D possibly TRBD1 on 6 matching bases. CDR1 GTSNPN and CDR2 SVGIG come from the germline V gene (reference sequence). This CDR3 has 14 amino acids. The V and J ends lost 2 bases and 6 bases respectively, with 16 bases between them. The DNA for the CDR3 is TGTGCCTGGAGTAAGGAAGGGAGGGGGGCTGAAGCTTTCTTT. Translation gives CAWSKEGRGAEAFF.

This clone came up a few times. This chain connects TRBV29-1 to TRBJ1-2; D not resolved. The CDR3 sequence is 12 residues long. V was cut by 0 bases and J by 8 bases, with 10 bases left in between. Germline-derived CDR1 and CDR2 are SQVTM and ANQGSEA. The CDR3 DNA sequence: TGCAGCGTTGAAGATCGAGGGCTAGGCTACACCTTC. As protein: CSVEDRGLGYTF.

Here the CDR3 DNA reads TGCAGCGTGGAGCCTATAGGGGGCGCTGGAAGTGGCTACACCTTC. It is translated as CSVEPIGGAGSGYTF. The V and J genes are TRBV29-1 and TRBJ1-2; 7 positions match TRBD1. The V segment lost 6 bases and the J segment 7 bases; nucleotides outside the gene matches: 17. Germline CDR1 is SQVTM and CDR2 is ANQGSEA. The CDR3 spans 15 residues.

This clone appeared once. Written as DNA, the CDR3 is TGTGCCAGTAGTGAACGCGATCCCGATGAGCAGTTCTTC. The encoded protein is CASSERDPDEQFF. The chain joins TRBV19 to TRBJ2-1; D is undetermined. The germline V gene encodes CDR1 LNHDA and CDR2 SQIVND (reference sequence). The CDR3 covers 13 residues. V was trimmed by 5 bases and J by 8 bases, leaving 13 bases between them. Drawing the rest from reference TRBV19 and TRBJ2-1, the complete variable domain is DGGITQSPKYLFRKEGQNVTLSCEQNLNHDAMYWYRQDPGQGLRLIYYSQIVNDFQKGDIAEGYSVSREKKESFPLTVTSAQKNPTAFYLCASSERDPDEQFFGPGTRLTVL.

The rearrangement uses TRBV7-2 and TRBJ2-7, with 13 bases aligning to TRBD2. Germline assignment: CDR1 SGHTA and CDR2 FQGNSA. The CDR3 has 16 residues. J gave up 5 bases and V 2 bases, and 6 bases lay outside the gene matches. The CDR3 DNA is TGTGCCAGCAGCTTATACAGCGGACTAGCGGGAGACGAGCAGTACTTC. Amino acid sequence: CASSLYSGLAGDEQYF. The variable domain in full, with the rest retrieved from reference TRBV7-2 and TRBJ2-7, is GAGVSQSPSNKVTEKGKDVELRCDPISGHTALYWYRQSLGQGLEFLIYFQGNSAPDKSGLPSDRFSAERTGGSVSTLTIQRTQQEDSAVYLCASSLYSGLAGDEQYFGPGTRLTVT.